The rows below give T cell receptor beta chains drawn from one sample of a study of control samples from healthy donors and cancer patients. Sequencing used immunoSEQ multiplex PCR; TCRdb keeps in-frame clones, though not all of them. The sample carries 170,000 or so clones, 94% recorded once. Source material: blood. The receptors here all came from a young woman in good health. CDR3s include the opening cysteine and the closing phenylalanine or tryptophan. A D gene is named only where the DNA matches it firmly. A row's size may be missing; if present it is once, few, many or a size class.

clone_size d_call j_call v_call cdr3_aa cdr3_nt
- TRBD1 TRBJ2-5 TRBV18 CASSGTGAFQETQYF TGTGCCAGCTCCGGGACAGGGGCCTTTCAAGAGACCCAGTACTTC
- - TRBJ2-7 TRBV11-3 CASSLGTLFEGLTYEQYF TGTGCCAGCAGCCTGGGGACCCTTTTTGAAGGCCTAACCTACGAGCAGTACTTC
- - TRBJ2-7 TRBV11-2 CASSPTPTPNEQYF TGTGCCAGCAGCCCGACCCCAACTCCTAACGAGCAGTACTTC
- - TRBJ2-1 TRBV10-2 CASRQVGNEQFF TGCGCCAGCAGGCAGGTGGGCAATGAGCAGTTCTTC
- - TRBJ1-2 TRBV29-1 CSAEDIYGYTF TGCAGCGCCGAGGATATTTATGGCTACACCTTC
- - TRBJ1-1 TRBV18 CASSPPGIDPSNTEAFF TGTGCCAGCTCACCTCCGGGGATCGACCCCTCGAACACTGAAGCTTTCTTT
- - TRBJ1-2 TRBV20-1 CSARSAYGYTF TGCAGTGCTAGATCCGCCTATGGCTACACCTTC
- TRBD1 TRBJ1-2 TRBV19 CASTNRGELYGYTF TGTGCCAGTACTAACAGGGGCGAACTTTATGGCTACACCTTC
- - TRBJ1-6 TRBV28 CASSWTANSPLHF TGTGCCAGCAGTTGGACGGCGAATTCACCCCTCCACTTT
- TRBD1 TRBJ1-5 TRBV7-9 CASSFTRTGGLSHQPQHF TGTGCCAGCAGCTTTACAAGGACAGGGGGCCTGTCCCATCAGCCCCAGCATTTT
- - TRBJ1-4 TRBV6-5 CASRPGIQSEKLFF TGTGCCAGCAGACCCGGGATACAGAGTGAAAAACTGTTTTTT
- - TRBJ1-4 TRBV15 CATSPRDSRNEKLFF TGTGCCACCAGCCCCCGAGACAGCAGGAATGAAAAACTGTTTTTT
- TRBD2 TRBJ2-1 TRBV2 CASRGEGREQFF TGTGCCAGCCGAGGGGAGGGACGTGAGCAGTTCTTC
- - TRBJ2-5 TRBV6-5 CASSYGGQETQYF TGTGCCAGCAGTTACGGCGGTCAAGAGACCCAGTACTTC
- TRBD1 TRBJ1-2 TRBV12-3/TRBV12-4 CASSRRGPYGYTF TGTGCCAGCAGTCGCAGGGGGCCCTATGGCTACACCTTC
- - TRBJ1-2 TRBV11-2 CASRPGGDYGYTF TGTGCCAGCAGGCCCGGGGGAGACTATGGCTACACCTTC
- - TRBJ1-5 TRBV2 CASRLRGGNQPQHF TGTGCCAGCAGATTAAGGGGGGGGAATCAGCCCCAGCATTTT
- - TRBJ1-2 TRBV5-1 CASSLDGGASYGYTF TGCGCCAGCAGCTTGGACGGGGGCGCGTCCTATGGCTACACCTTC
- TRBD2 TRBJ2-5 TRBV11-1 CASSLSRDYEETQYF TGTGCCAGCAGCTTAAGCCGGGACTACGAAGAGACCCAGTACTTC
once - TRBJ1-2 TRBV2 CASSENTPRDYGYTF TGTGCCAGCAGTGAAAATACGCCCAGGGACTATGGCTACACCTTC
- - TRBJ2-3 TRBV11-3 CASSLTSGRIDTQYF TGTGCCAGCAGCCTAACGTCAGGGCGGATAGATACGCAGTATTTT
once TRBD1 TRBJ1-2 TRBV19 CASSTGQSGRGYTF TGTGCCAGTAGTACGGGACAGTCGGGAAGGGGCTACACCTTC
once TRBD1 TRBJ1-2 TRBV3-1/TRBV3-2 CASSQGDSPPYGYTF TGTGCCAGCAGCCAAGGGGACAGCCCACCTTATGGCTACACCTTC
- - TRBJ1-3 TRBV6-2/TRBV6-3 CASSYAGSPSGNTIYF TGTGCCAGCAGTTACGCTGGCAGTCCCTCTGGAAACACCATATATTTT
- - TRBJ2-1 TRBV4-2 CASSRPELHEQFF TGTGCCAGCAGCCGGCCAGAGCTTCATGAGCAGTTCTTC
- - TRBJ2-3 TRBV15 CATRPGQRTDTQYF TGTGCCACCAGGCCGGGACAACGCACAGATACGCAGTATTTT
- - TRBJ1-6 TRBV7-2 CASSLEVVNSPLHF TGTGCCAGCAGCTTAGAGGTCGTGAATTCACCCCTCCACTTT
- - TRBJ1-4 TRBV7-9 CASSREQGQLFF TGTGCCAGCAGCCGAGAGCAGGGCCAACTGTTTTTT
- - TRBJ1-2 TRBV3-1/TRBV3-2 CASSQEGRWGYTF TGTGCCAGCAGCCAAGAGGGGAGGTGGGGCTACACCTTC
- - TRBJ1-2 TRBV5-7 CASSLPSDNNYGYTF TGTGCCAGCAGCTTGCCTTCAGACAACAACTATGGCTACACCTTC
- - TRBJ1-2 TRBV9 CASSSRRGVERDYGYTF TGTGCCAGCAGCTCACGGCGGGGGGTCGAGAGGGACTATGGCTACACCTTC
- - TRBJ1-6 TRBV5-5 CASSSLLFGAATNSPLHF TGTGCCAGCAGCTCTCTCCTTTTCGGGGCAGCTACCAATTCACCCCTCCACTTT
- - TRBJ2-1 TRBV6-5 CASGYRQGHNEQFF TGTGCCAGCGGGTACCGGCAGGGGCACAATGAGCAGTTCTTC
- - TRBJ1-5 TRBV4-3 CASSPSDGWDQPQHF TGCGCCAGCAGCCCATCGGACGGTTGGGATCAGCCCCAGCATTTT
few TRBD1 TRBJ1-1 TRBV28 CASSLLGQGNTEAFF TGTGCCAGCAGTTTATTGGGACAGGGGAACACTGAAGCTTTCTTT
- TRBD1 TRBJ1-2 TRBV2 CASSRQGRGYTF TGTGCCAGCAGCCGACAGGGGAGGGGCTACACCTTC
- - TRBJ2-1 TRBV6-2/TRBV6-3 CASSSLAFTYNEQFF TGTGCCAGCAGTTCCCTGGCGTTTACCTACAATGAGCAGTTCTTC
- - TRBJ2-1 TRBV7-2 CASSSMRVDEQFF TGTGCCAGCAGCTCTATGAGGGTGGATGAGCAGTTCTTC
- - TRBJ1-5 TRBV19 CASTPVDSNNQPQHF TGTGCCAGTACTCCCGTAGACAGCAACAATCAGCCCCAGCATTTT
- TRBD1 TRBJ1-1 TRBV5-1 CASSLSGTGNTEAFF TGCGCCAGCAGCTTATCCGGGACAGGGAACACTGAAGCTTTCTTT
- - TRBJ1-5 TRBV19 CASHGGSSGGQPQHF TGTGCCAGTCACGGGGGCAGCTCGGGGGGTCAGCCCCAGCATTTT
- - TRBJ2-7 TRBV12-5 CASGFDTFTYEQYF TGTGCTAGTGGTTTTGACACGTTCACCTACGAGCAGTACTTC
- - TRBJ2-5 TRBV11-2 CASSWGRLIQETQYF TGTGCCAGCAGCTGGGGGCGACTTATCCAAGAGACCCAGTACTTC
- - TRBJ2-2 TRBV10-1 CASSEPRGELFF TGCGCCAGCAGTGAGCCCCGCGGGGAGCTGTTTTTT
- TRBD1 TRBJ2-3 TRBV9 CASSPKGALDTQYF TGTGCCAGCAGCCCTAAGGGGGCTTTGGATACGCAGTATTTT
- TRBD1 TRBJ1-1 TRBV7-9 CASSPRQGFEAFF TGTGCCAGCAGCCCCCGACAGGGCTTTGAGGCTTTCTTT
- TRBD2 TRBJ2-5 TRBV7-9 CASSLGLAAGVETQYF TGTGCCAGCAGCTTAGGACTAGCGGCCGGAGTAGAGACCCAGTACTTC
- TRBD1 TRBJ1-2 TRBV5-4 CASSPRLLDRDWYGYTF TGTGCCAGCAGCCCCCGCCTCCTGGACAGGGACTGGTATGGCTACACCTTC